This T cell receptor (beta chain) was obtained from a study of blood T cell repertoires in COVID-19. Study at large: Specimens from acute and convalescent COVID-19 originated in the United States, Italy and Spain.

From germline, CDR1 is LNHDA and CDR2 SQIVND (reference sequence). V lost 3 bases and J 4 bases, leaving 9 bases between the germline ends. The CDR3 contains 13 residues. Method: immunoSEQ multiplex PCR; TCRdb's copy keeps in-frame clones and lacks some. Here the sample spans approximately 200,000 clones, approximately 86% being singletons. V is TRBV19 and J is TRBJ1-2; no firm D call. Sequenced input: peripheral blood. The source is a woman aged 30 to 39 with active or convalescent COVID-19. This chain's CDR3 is CASSMRGIYGYTF. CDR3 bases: TGTGCCAGTAGTATGCGCGGCATCTATGGCTACACCTTC.